The 24 T cell receptor beta chains in this list originate from one sample, sequenced in a study of a mutant IDH1 vaccine in newly diagnosed glioma. These receptors have no known antigen. Sequencing was performed with immunoSEQ multiplex PCR; in TCRdb, only in-frame clones are kept and a portion is missing. There are under 150,000 clones in the sample; roughly 75% occur only once, and 5% to 7% lies in the top ten. The sample's time point: week 11, during vaccination. The content of each vaccine dose was 300 ug of mutant IDH1 20-mer peptide, and topical imiquimod accompanied it. Sample: PBMCs, taken from a glioma patient whose treatment included an IDH1 peptide vaccine. The source is a man aged 35 to 55 with glioma.

V gene TRBV7-9 combines with J gene TRBJ2-6; D call uncertain. Germline values: CDR1 SEHNR, CDR2 FQNEAQ (reference sequence). The CDR3 sequence is 12 residues long. V was trimmed by 6 bases and J by 2 bases, leaving 2 bases between them. CDR3 sequence (DNA): TGTGCCAGCAGGGCTGGGGCCAACGTCCTGACTTTC. Protein sequence: CASRAGANVLTF.

The chain combines TRBV4-2 with TRBJ2-3; TRBD2 matches at 12 bases. This CDR3 region has 18 residues. The germline CDR1 and CDR2 sequences are LGHNA and YNFKEQ. Trimming at V came to 2 bases and at J to 5 bases, leaving 11 bases not matched to a gene. The CDR3 reads CASSQRLLAGGGVDTQYF. The CDR3 nucleotides read TGTGCCAGCAGCCAACGGCTTCTAGCGGGAGGGGGGGTAGATACGCAGTATTTT.

About this clone itself: Other DNA sequences of this sample code for an identical CDR3. DNA of the CDR3: TGTGCCAGCAGCGTAGCTGAAGGACCTGGAAACACCATATATTTT. Protein: CASSVAEGPGNTIYF. The rearrangement links TRBV9 to TRBJ1-3; no definite D call. The CDR3 totals 15 residues. V was trimmed by 0 bases and J by 2 bases, leaving 9 bases between them. Germline V gene data show CDR1 as SGDLS and CDR2 as YYNGEE.

The chain carries TRBV6-5 and TRBJ1-2; tentatively, D is TRBD1 (6 bases). The ends were cut back, 7 bases at V and 6 bases at J, with 21 bases in the middle. CDR1 is MNHEY and CDR2 is SVGAGI in the germline V gene. The CDR3 sequence is 15 residues long. Here the CDR3 reads CASTMWWRGTNGYTF. Written as DNA, the CDR3 is TGTGCCAGCACGATGTGGTGGAGGGGGACAAATGGCTACACCTTC.

This chain links TRBV7-8 with TRBJ2-1, with 12 bases matching TRBD2. Germline lookup yields CDR1 SGHVS and CDR2 FQNEAQ. The ends lost 2 bases at V and 3 bases at J; junction bases unmatched: 11. CDR3 size: 19 residues. This CDR3 reads CASSLRRLAGASYYNEQFF. The CDR3 nucleotides read TGTGCCAGCAGCTTACGGCGACTAGCGGGAGCATCCTACTACAATGAGCAGTTCTTC.

The rearrangement joins TRBV5-8 to TRBJ2-3, with no clear D. Germline values: CDR1 SGHTS, CDR2 YDEGEE. The CDR3 is 15 residues long. V dropped 0 bases and J dropped 1 base, with 9 bases sitting between them. The CDR3 here is CASSLGALGTDTQYF. In DNA form, the CDR3 reads TGTGCCAGCAGCTTGGGGGCATTGGGCACAGATACGCAGTATTTT.

This clone appeared a single time. In nucleotides, the CDR3 is TGTGCCAGCAGCGCCAGGGGGTCAATCACCGGGGAGCTGTTTTTT. Residues: CASSARGSITGELFF. The rearrangement uses TRBV9 and TRBJ2-2, with 7 bases matching TRBD1. CDR1 and CDR2 from the germline V gene are SGDLS and YYNGEE. The V and J ends lost 3 bases and 4 bases, in that order; junction bases with no gene match: 6. CDR3 size: 15 residues. The full variable domain, its missing parts supplied by reference TRBV9 and TRBJ2-2, is DSGVTQTPKHLITATGQRVTLRCSPRSGDLSVYWYQQSLDQGLQFLIQYYNGEERAKGNILERFSAQQFPDLHSELNLSSLELGDSALYFCASSARGSITGELFFGEGSRLTVL.

A single count supports this clone. The chain carries TRBV5-4 and TRBJ1-4; TRBD1 aligns across 10 bases. Trimming took 5 bases from V and 3 from J; bases not matched to a gene: 1. Germline V gene lookup returns CDR1 SGHNT and CDR2 YYREEE (reference sequence). The CDR3 is 14 residues long. CDR3: CASSDRGPNEKLFF. In DNA, the CDR3 is TGTGCCAGCAGTGACAGGGGGCCTAATGAAAAACTGTTTTTT. The full variable domain, its missing parts supplied by reference TRBV5-4 and TRBJ1-4, is ETGVTQSPTHLIKTRGQQVTLRCSSQSGHNTVSWYQQALGQGPQFIFQYYREEENGRGNFPPRFSGLQFPNYSSELNVNALELDDSALYLCASSDRGPNEKLFFGSGTQLSVL.

This clone was detected only a few times. The V and J genes are TRBV9 and TRBJ2-1; TRBD2 matches 10 bases. V trimming: 7 bases; J trimming: 5 bases; junction bases outside the gene matches: 9. There are 15 residues in the CDR3. The germline V gene has CDR1 SGDLS and CDR2 YYNGEE. This CDR3 is CASAEREGPHNEQFF. DNA for the CDR3: TGTGCCAGCGCGGAGCGGGAGGGCCCTCACAATGAGCAGTTCTTC. The complete variable domain, with remaining parts taken from reference TRBV9 and TRBJ2-1, reads DSGVTQTPKHLITATGQRVTLRCSPRSGDLSVYWYQQSLDQGLQFLIQYYNGEERAKGNILERFSAQQFPDLHSELNLSSLELGDSALYFCASAEREGPHNEQFFGPGTRLTVL.

The rearrangement links TRBV5-1 to TRBJ1-1; D is ambiguous. Trimming cost V 5 bases and J 4 bases, with 15 bases left between them. The germline V gene has CDR1 SGHRS and CDR2 YFSETQ. The CDR3 consists of 14 residues. CDR3 sequence reads: CASRRGFMGTEAFF. CDR3 nucleotides: TGCGCCAGCAGACGGGGTTTTATGGGCACTGAAGCTTTCTTT.

The chain links TRBV7-9 to TRBJ2-5; D is ambiguous. Germline loops: CDR1 SEHNR, CDR2 FQNEAQ (reference sequence). V was shortened by 7 bases and J by 0 bases, with 6 bases between the two germline ends. The CDR3 extends over 12 amino acids. The CDR3 bases are TGTGCCAGCAACTCGTACCAAGAGACCCAGTACTTC. It is translated as CASNSYQETQYF.

The chain recombines TRBV6-6 with TRBJ2-2; no clear D gene. Trimming took 5 bases from V and 1 from J, leaving 8 bases between them. The V gene's germline CDR1 is MNHNY and CDR2 SVGAGI (reference sequence). CDR3 length: 14 amino acids. The CDR3 loop reads CASSLRQNTGELFF. In nucleotides, the CDR3 is TGTGCCAGCAGTCTACGACAGAACACCGGGGAGCTGTTTTTT.

In this sample, this clone turned up a few times. The chain couples TRBV7-8 to TRBJ2-1; tentative D call: TRBD1 (6 bases). Germline CDR1 SGHVS, CDR2 FQNEAQ. V was cut by 3 bases and J by 5 bases, with 11 bases left in between. The CDR3 consists of 14 residues. In DNA, the CDR3 is TGTGCCAGCAGCTTCGGGACACTAAACAATGAGCAGTTCTTC. As protein: CASSFGTLNNEQFF.

The V and J genes are TRBV19 and TRBJ2-1; perhaps TRBD1 as D (5 bases). The ends were cut back, 3 bases at V and 6 bases at J, with 12 bases in the middle. The CDR3 runs 14 residues. The germline gives CDR1 LNHDA, CDR2 SQIVND (reference sequence). The CDR3 nucleotides are TGTGCCAGTAGTATTTCGCGACAGTTCAATGAGCAGTTCTTC. Translated, it gives CASSISRQFNEQFF. The whole variable domain, remainder taken from reference TRBV19 and TRBJ2-1, is DGGITQSPKYLFRKEGQNVTLSCEQNLNHDAMYWYRQDPGQGLRLIYYSQIVNDFQKGDIAEGYSVSREKKESFPLTVTSAQKNPTAFYLCASSISRQFNEQFFGPGTRLTVL.

The chain combines TRBV7-2 with TRBJ2-7; possibly TRBD2 for D (5 bases). Germline V gives CDR1 SGHTA, CDR2 FQGNSA. Deletions cut 7 bases from V and 0 bases from J, with 7 bases between. The CDR3 covers 12 residues. This CDR3 is CASNRDSYEQYF. The CDR3 nucleotides are TGTGCCAGCAACCGGGACTCCTACGAGCAGTACTTC.

This clone rates as medium-sized. The gene calls are TRBV4-3 and TRBJ1-4; D is ambiguous. V was cut by 0 bases and J by 8 bases, with 19 bases left in between. This CDR3 has 17 amino acids. CDR1 is LGHNA and CDR2 is YSLEER in the germline V gene. The CDR3 DNA reads as TGCGCCAGCAGCCAAGAAATAATGCTAGGTCGGGCGGAAAAACTGTTTTTT. Its translation is CASSQEIMLGRAEKLFF.

In this sample, this clone turned up a few times. CDR3 in DNA: TGCGCCAGCAGCTTACAGCCGAACACCGGGGAGCTGTTTTTT. Protein: CASSLQPNTGELFF. The chain joins TRBV5-1 to TRBJ2-2; D is undetermined. Germline V gene lookup returns CDR1 SGHRS and CDR2 YFSETQ. V was trimmed by 2 bases and J by 0 bases, leaving 5 bases between them. The CDR3 is made up of 14 amino acids.

This chain uses TRBV19 with TRBJ2-7; possibly TRBD2 for D (6 bases). The germline V gene encodes CDR1 LNHDA and CDR2 SQIVND (reference sequence). The CDR3 length is 13 residues. Trimming pared 6 bases from V and 4 bases from J, leaving 13 bases between. The CDR3 protein is CASSSEAGYEQYF. As DNA, the CDR3 is TGTGCCAGTAGCAGTGAGGCGGGGTACGAGCAGTACTTC.

V usage is TRBV7-9 and J usage is TRBJ2-1; possible D gene TRBD1, 6 bases. Germline-derived CDR1 and CDR2 are SEHNR and FQNEAQ (reference sequence). V was trimmed by 4 bases and J by 8 bases, leaving 12 bases between them. This CDR3 region has 13 residues. For the CDR3, the DNA is TGTGCCAGCAGCTCGGACAGTTTTGATGAGCAGTTCTTC. Protein product: CASSSDSFDEQFF.

This chain joins TRBV25-1 and TRBJ1-6, with D maybe TRBD1 (6 bases). The CDR3 consists of 16 residues. In germline, CDR1 is MGHDK, CDR2 SYGVNS. Trimming pared 6 bases from V and 8 bases from J, leaving 20 bases between. The CDR3, as DNA: TGTGCCAGCAGACCAAAACAGGGTAGCTTCGATTCACCCCTCCACTTT. Amino acid sequence: CASRPKQGSFDSPLHF.

V gene TRBV7-2 combines with J gene TRBJ2-7, with 11 bases identical to TRBD2. CDR3 size: 15 residues. Germline V gene data show CDR1 as SGHTA and CDR2 as FQGNSA. Germline trimming cut 5 bases from V and 2 bases from J; bases unmatched to any gene: 5. CDR3 loop: CASSQLAGGPYEQYF. The CDR3 DNA is TGTGCCAGCAGCCAATTAGCGGGAGGGCCCTACGAGCAGTACTTC. The complete variable domain, with remaining parts taken from reference TRBV7-2 and TRBJ2-7, reads GAGVSQSPSNKVTEKGKDVELRCDPISGHTALYWYRQSLGQGLEFLIYFQGNSAPDKSGLPSDRFSAERTGGSVSTLTIQRTQQEDSAVYLCASSQLAGGPYEQYFGPGTRLTVT.

The chain is built from TRBV6-5 and TRBJ2-3; D perhaps matches TRBD2 (5 bases). Germline V gene lookup returns CDR1 MNHEY and CDR2 SVGAGI. The V gene lost 7 bases and the J gene lost 4 bases, with 12 bases spanning the gap. This CDR3 is built from 13 residues. CDR3 bases: TGTGCCAGCACCGCACTAGAGGCAGATACGCAGTATTTT. This codes for CASTALEADTQYF.

A few counts support this clone. The chain uses TRBV6-6 and TRBJ1-5; D perhaps matches TRBD1 (6 bases). CDR3 size: 16 residues. The germline V and J ends were trimmed by 2 bases and 2 bases, with 13 bases remaining between them. Germline V gives CDR1 MNHNY, CDR2 SVGAGI (reference sequence). The CDR3 DNA sequence: TGTGCCAGCAGTTACCGAGGGGGGAACGGCAATCAGCCCCAGCATTTT. It specifies CASSYRGGNGNQPQHF.

V usage is TRBV9 and J usage is TRBJ2-2, with TRBD1 matching 7 bases. Germline V gives CDR1 SGDLS, CDR2 YYNGEE. The CDR3 loop spans 14 amino acids. V was clipped by 0 bases and J by 7 bases; unmatched bases: 3. The CDR3 is CASSVVGGNGELFF. Here the CDR3 DNA reads TGTGCCAGCAGCGTAGTAGGGGGCAACGGGGAGCTGTTTTTT.